Listed below are T cell receptor beta chains from one sample, sequenced in a study of blood T cell repertoires in COVID-19. Method: immunoSEQ multiplex PCR; TCRdb's copy keeps in-frame clones and lacks some. Of 140,000 or so clones in the sample, 75% to 85% were seen once. Sequenced input: peripheral blood. These receptors all come from a man aged 45-65 years with acute or convalescent COVID-19. Each CDR3 is given with its conserved first and last residue. Each record gives: V gene, D gene, J gene, clone size, CDR3 protein, CDR3 DNA. D genes are given only for firm matches. Clone size, where shown, is once, few, many, or a class for clones that have expanded.

TRBV6-5	NA	TRBJ1-1	NA	CATTGTSNTEAFF	TGTGCCACCACGGGGACATCGAACACTGAAGCTTTCTTT
TRBV10-1	NA	TRBJ2-7	NA	CASSDRSSSQYF	TGCGCCAGCAGTGATCGGAGTAGCTCCCAGTACTTC
TRBV6-5	NA	TRBJ1-3	NA	CASRKQGGGNTIYF	TGTGCCAGCAGGAAACAGGGCGGTGGAAACACCATATATTTT
TRBV12-2	NA	TRBJ1-5	NA	CASRLAPDPREPQAKPQHF	TGTGCAAGTCGCTTAGCGCCGGATCCGAGGGAACCTCAGGCAAAGCCCCAGCATTTT
TRBV5-8	NA	TRBJ1-3	NA	CASRLTAGGNTIYF	TGTGCCAGCAGACTGACGGCAGGTGGAAACACCATATATTTT
TRBV14	NA	TRBJ2-3	NA	CASSFLSTDTQYF	TGTGCCAGCAGCTTCCTTAGCACAGATACGCAGTATTTT
TRBV20-1	TRBD1	TRBJ2-7	NA	CSASPGTGVSEQYF	TGCAGTGCTAGTCCAGGGACAGGGGTGAGCGAGCAGTACTTC
TRBV7-8	TRBD1	TRBJ1-1	NA	CASSSVDRDFTEAFF	TGTGCCAGCAGTTCAGTCGACAGGGACTTCACTGAAGCTTTCTTT
TRBV4-1	TRBD2	TRBJ2-7	NA	CASSQMPGTSGRGGYEQYF	TGCGCCAGCAGCCAAATGCCGGGGACTAGCGGGAGAGGGGGCTACGAGCAGTACTTC
TRBV3-1/TRBV3-2	TRBD1	TRBJ2-7	NA	CASGGQGWYYEQYF	TGTGCCAGCGGCGGACAGGGATGGTACTACGAGCAGTACTTC
TRBV10-3	NA	TRBJ1-2	NA	CAISESGRDGYTF	TGTGCCATCAGTGAGTCAGGGAGGGATGGCTACACCTTC
TRBV19	TRBD1	TRBJ1-5	NA	CASRRQGNSNQPQHF	TGTGCCAGTAGACGACAGGGAAATAGCAATCAGCCCCAGCATTTT
TRBV6-5	TRBD1	TRBJ2-7	NA	CASSKPGQETYEQYF	TGTGCCAGCAGTAAACCGGGACAGGAAACCTACGAGCAGTACTTC
TRBV18	NA	TRBJ2-5	NA	CASSPRRANTKPLYF	TGTGCCAGCTCACCCAGGCGGGCCAACACTAAGCCTCTGTACTTC
TRBV5-4	NA	TRBJ2-5	once	CASSLQTGGLETQYF	TGTGCCAGCAGCTTGCAAACGGGCGGGTTGGAGACCCAGTACTTC
TRBV6-5	TRBD1	TRBJ1-5	NA	CASRDRVNQPQHF	TGTGCCAGCAGGGACAGGGTCAATCAGCCCCAGCATTTT
TRBV12-3/TRBV12-4	NA	TRBJ1-1	NA	CASTTARGEAFF	TGTGCCAGCACGACGGCAAGGGGGGAAGCTTTCTTT
TRBV18	NA	TRBJ1-2	NA	CASSPLSRDSYGYTF	TGTGCCAGCTCACCATTGTCCAGGGACTCCTATGGCTACACCTTC
TRBV21-1	NA	TRBJ2-2	NA	CASSTSTYTGELFF	TGTGCCAGCAGCACCTCTACCTACACCGGGGAGCTGTTTTTT
TRBV18	NA	TRBJ1-6	once	CASTPGSLDLNSPLHF	TGTGCCAGCACCCCCGGGTCCCTCGACCTGAATTCACCCCTCCACTTT
TRBV6-1	NA	TRBJ2-5	NA	CASSDRGQETQYF	TGTGCCAGCAGTGACAGGGGCCAAGAGACCCAGTACTTC
TRBV4-1	NA	TRBJ2-7	few	CASSPHKGGSYEQYF	TGCGCCAGCAGCCCGCACAAGGGAGGAAGCTACGAGCAGTACTTC
TRBV6-2/TRBV6-3	TRBD2	TRBJ2-5	NA	CASSYSILAGGKQETQYF	TGTGCCAGCAGTTACTCGATTCTAGCGGGCGGGAAACAAGAGACCCAGTACTTC
TRBV2	NA	TRBJ1-1	NA	CASSELRAGDTEAFF	TGTGCCAGCAGTGAGCTTAGAGCAGGGGACACTGAAGCTTTCTTT